These 22 T cell receptor beta chains were all obtained from the same sample, sequenced in a study of T-cell memory formation after mild COVID-19. MiXCR, run by TCRdb on the 5' RACE reads, gives a single entry per CDR3 protein. Of about 290,000 distinct CDR3 sequences listed, 15% to 20% are singletons. Sequenced material: PBMCs or a T cell subset sorted from them (not recorded which). The source is a man younger than 35 who had mild COVID-19 (a few samples of this study predate the infection). Cell type and time point are not known.

There are a few counts of this clonotype. The CDR3 loop reads CASTLREELENSPLHF. The CDR3 DNA follows: TGTGCCAGCACCCTGAGGGAGGAGCTTGAGAATTCACCCCTCCACTTT. V usage is TRBV12-3 or TRBV12-4 and J usage is TRBJ1-6; no clear D gene. The CDR3 length is 16 residues. V lost 7 bases to trimming and J lost 7 bases, with 20 bases between them.

The chain uses TRBV20-1 and TRBJ1-5; D gene uncertain. The V gene lost 5 bases and the J gene lost 3 bases, with 11 bases spanning the gap. Germline V gene data show CDR1 as DFQATT and CDR2 as SNEGSKA (reference sequence). CDR3 size: 13 residues. The CDR3 sequence is CSARTVFNQPQHF. In nucleotides, the CDR3 is TGCAGTGCTCGCACGGTATTCAATCAGCCCCAGCATTTT.

The J gene is TRBJ1-6, the V gene TRBV7-9, with 7 nucleotides matching TRBD1. The V gene's germline CDR1 is SEHNR and CDR2 FQNEAQ (reference sequence). V lost 4 bases and J lost 4; bases outside the gene matches: 7. The CDR3 extends over 16 amino acids. CDR3 DNA sequence: TGTGCCAGCAGCTATGTCAGGGGGAGATATAATTCACCCCTCCACTTT. This translates into CASSYVRGRYNSPLHF.

Only a few counts were recorded for this clonotype. The V call is TRBV10-3, the J call TRBJ1-3; unclear D gene. The V end lost 5 bases, the J end lost 2 bases, and 7 bases lay between the germline ends. Per the germline V gene, CDR1 is ENHRY and CDR2 is SYGVKD. The CDR3 has 13 residues. The CDR3 nucleotides are TGTGCCATCAGTCAACAGCCTGGAAACACCATATATTTT. Translation gives CAISQQPGNTIYF.

This clonotype was observed a few times. The chain links TRBV14 to TRBJ2-3, with 7 bases aligning to TRBD2. CDR3 size: 20 residues. The germline CDR1 and CDR2 sequences are SGHDN and FVKESK. V shed 4 bases and J 3 bases; nucleotides not matched to a gene: 22. The CDR3 spells CASSPRGSGAYPPVTDTQYF. DNA for the CDR3: TGTGCCAGCAGCCCACGCGGAAGCGGGGCGTACCCCCCGGTGACAGATACGCAGTATTTT. The full variable domain, its missing parts supplied by reference TRBV14 and TRBJ2-3, is EAGVTQFPSHSVIEKGQTVTLRCDPISGHDNLYWYRRVMGKEIKFLLHFVKESKQDESGMPNNRFLAERTGGTYSTLKVQPAELEDSGVYFCASSPRGSGAYPPVTDTQYFGPGTRLTVL.

The chain couples TRBV20-1 to TRBJ1-2, with TRBD1 as a possible D gene (5 bases). The CDR3 contains 12 residues. Germline CDR1 and CDR2: DFQATT and SNEGSKA (reference sequence). The ends were cut back, 1 base at V and 4 bases at J, with 7 bases in the middle. The CDR3 sequence is CSARVGGYGYTF. As DNA, the CDR3 is TGCAGTGCTAGAGTGGGGGGCTATGGCTACACCTTC.

This clonotype showed up just a few times. The V gene is TRBV20-1, the J gene TRBJ1-6; 10 bases are shared with TRBD1. The V gene end was trimmed by 4 bases and the J gene end by 9 bases; junction bases not matched to a gene: 9. The CDR3 is 15 amino acids. CDR1 is DFQATT, CDR2 SNEGSKA, per germline (reference sequence). CDR3 in amino acids: CSATKTGTGASPLHF. Written as DNA, the CDR3 is TGCAGTGCTACAAAGACCGGGACAGGGGCTTCACCCCTCCACTTT.

This clonotype has at least ten counts. The chain links TRBV5-5 to TRBJ2-5; no clear D. The CDR3 consists of 13 residues. CDR1 and CDR2 from the germline V gene are SGHKS and YYEKEE (reference sequence). With 0 bases removed from V and 5 bases from J, the gap between germline ends came to 8 bases. CDR3 in amino acids: CASSLDPPETQYF. CDR3 in DNA: TGTGCCAGCAGCTTGGATCCACCGGAGACCCAGTACTTC.

Ten or more counts support this clonotype. V usage is TRBV20-1 and J usage is TRBJ1-4; possible D gene TRBD1, 6 bases. V lost 6 bases, J lost 7 bases, and 15 bases lay in between. This CDR3 region has 13 residues. Germline CDR1 reads DFQATT; CDR2 reads SNEGSKA (reference sequence). CDR3 nucleotides: TGCAGTGCCCCAGGGGTGGTGGGTGAAAAACTGTTTTTT. This sequence encodes CSAPGVVGEKLFF.

About this clonotype itself: With a much larger clone just one base away, this may be a read error. The CDR3 end shows no conserved phenylalanine or tryptophan, and so a read error is likely. V gene TRBV7-2 combines with J gene TRBJ1-1; D call uncertain. V lost 4 bases and J lost 1, with 7 bases in between. Germline loops: CDR1 SGHTA, CDR2 FQGNSA. This CDR3 spans 13 amino acids. CDR3 sequence reads: CASSSQSNTEAFY. The DNA of the CDR3 is TGTGCCAGCAGCTCACAGTCGAACACTGAAGCTTTCTAT.

This rearrangement joins TRBV5-1 to TRBJ2-7, with 9 nucleotides matching TRBD1. CDR3 length: 14 residues. V shed 3 bases and J 1 base; nucleotides not matched to a gene: 2. CDR1 is SGHRS and CDR2 is YFSETQ in the germline V gene. The CDR3 bases are TGCGCCAGCAGCTGGGGGACAGGGTCCTACGAGCAGTACGTC. Translated, it gives CASSWGTGSYEQYV.

This clonotype was picked up a small number of times. The chain is built from TRBV9 and TRBJ1-1; 7 bases match TRBD1. Germline V gives CDR1 SGDLS, CDR2 YYNGEE. CDR3 size: 14 residues. V dropped 0 bases and J dropped 6; count of bases not matched to a gene: 5. This chain's CDR3 is CASSVGGDSSEAFF. The CDR3 DNA reads TGTGCCAGCAGCGTAGGGGGGGACAGCTCTGAAGCTTTCTTT.

This clonotype has at least ten counts. V usage is TRBV20-1 and J usage is TRBJ2-1, with D tentatively TRBD1 (5 bases). The CDR3 loop spans 15 amino acids. The V gene lost 1 base and the J gene lost 8 bases, with 18 bases spanning the gap. Germline CDR1 is DFQATT and CDR2 is SNEGSKA (reference sequence). The CDR3 loop reads CSARVDRRVGDEQFF. CDR3 coding DNA: TGCAGTGCTAGAGTTGACCGCAGGGTCGGAGATGAGCAGTTCTTC.

The V and J genes are TRBV29-1 and TRBJ2-7; the D gene could be TRBD1 or TRBD2 (5 bases each). The V gene lost 2 bases and the J gene lost 2 bases, with 10 bases spanning the gap. CDR3 size: 13 residues. The V gene's germline CDR1 is SQVTM and CDR2 ANQGSEA. CDR3 region: CSVEYGTPYEQYF. The CDR3 DNA sequence: TGCAGCGTTGAATACGGGACCCCCTACGAGCAGTACTTC.

Many counts were recorded for this clonotype. In nucleotides, the CDR3 is TGCGCCAGCAGGGGGGGGGCCTACGAGCAGTACTTC. It is translated as CASRGGAYEQYF. The chain uses TRBV10-2 and TRBJ2-7, with TRBD2 identical over 7 bases. Germline V gene sequence: CDR1 WSHSY, CDR2 SAAADI. This CDR3 region has 12 residues. After removal of 6 bases from V and 2 bases from J, the junction contained 1 base not matched to a gene.

This clonotype was seen a handful of times. The chain uses TRBV25-1 and TRBJ2-1; a weak D match, TRBD2 (5 bases). Germline CDR1 MGHDK, CDR2 SYGVNS. V lost 5 bases and J 2 bases, leaving 7 bases between the germline ends. The CDR3 is made up of 13 amino acids. CDR3 DNA: TGTGCCAGCAGTCGGAGGACCTACAATGAGCAGTTCTTC. This encodes CASSRRTYNEQFF. Supplemented by reference TRBV25-1 and TRBJ2-1, the full variable domain reads EADIYQTPRYLVIGTGKKITLECSQTMGHDKMYWYQQDPGMELHLIHYSYGVNSTEKGDLSSESTVSRIRTEHFPLTLESARPSHTSQYLCASSRRTYNEQFFGPGTRLTVL.

The chain carries TRBV7-3 and TRBJ2-1; 9 bases are a match to TRBD2. The CDR3 is 13 amino acids. Germline lookup yields CDR1 SGHTA and CDR2 FQGTGA. After removal of 5 bases from V and 15 bases from J, the junction contained 11 bases not matched to a gene. The CDR3 protein is CASSGTTSGRPFF. In DNA form, the CDR3 reads TGTGCCAGCAGCGGCACCACTAGCGGGCGCCCGTTCTTC.

This clonotype was seen a few times. The chain recombines TRBV4-1 with TRBJ2-3, with D tentatively TRBD1 or TRBD2 (7 bases each). In germline, CDR1 is MGHRA, CDR2 YSYEKL. Trimming stripped 4 bases from V and 5 bases from J, with 16 bases between. The CDR3 totals 15 residues. CDR3 sequence reads: CASSLGGRGGDTQYF. The CDR3 coding sequence is TGCGCCAGCAGCCTCGGGGGCAGGGGGGGAGATACGCAGTATTTT.

This clonotype was picked up many times. CDR3 bases: TGTGCCATCAGTGAGTCGATTTATGAGCAGTTCTTC. Residues: CAISESIYEQFF. The gene calls are TRBV10-3 and TRBJ2-1; D call uncertain. The CDR3 runs to 12 residues. Looked up from germline, CDR1 is ENHRY and CDR2 is SYGVKD. With 0 bases removed from V and 8 bases from J, the gap between germline ends came to 5 bases.

The sample holds a few counts of this clonotype. The gene calls are TRBV12-3 or TRBV12-4 and TRBJ1-1; 12 nucleotides match TRBD1. The ends lost 6 bases at V and 11 bases at J; junction bases unmatched: 13. The CDR3 has 15 amino acids. The CDR3 DNA is TGTGCCAGCAGCCCCGGGACAGGGGGCGTGGGGGGGGCTTTCTTT. The encoded protein is CASSPGTGGVGGAFF.

This clonotype was detected only a few times. The chain has TRBV5-1 and TRBJ2-5; D remains unclear. V lost 1 base, J lost 4 bases, and 5 bases lay in between. Germline CDR1 is SGHRS and CDR2 is YFSETQ. This CDR3 spans 12 amino acids. The DNA for the CDR3 is TGCGCCAGCAGCTTGATTGGAGAGACCCAGTACTTC. Protein product: CASSLIGETQYF.

This clonotype appeared many times. The J gene is TRBJ2-1, the V gene TRBV24-1; a weak D match, TRBD2 (6 bases). The CDR3 contains 13 residues. Trimming shortened V by 9 bases and J by 10 bases, and 18 bases separated the two germline ends. Germline V lookup: CDR1 KGHDR, CDR2 SFDVKD. Here the CDR3 DNA reads TGTGCCACCGTTCGACCGACTAGTCCGGAGCAGTTCTTC. Translation gives CATVRPTSPEQFF.